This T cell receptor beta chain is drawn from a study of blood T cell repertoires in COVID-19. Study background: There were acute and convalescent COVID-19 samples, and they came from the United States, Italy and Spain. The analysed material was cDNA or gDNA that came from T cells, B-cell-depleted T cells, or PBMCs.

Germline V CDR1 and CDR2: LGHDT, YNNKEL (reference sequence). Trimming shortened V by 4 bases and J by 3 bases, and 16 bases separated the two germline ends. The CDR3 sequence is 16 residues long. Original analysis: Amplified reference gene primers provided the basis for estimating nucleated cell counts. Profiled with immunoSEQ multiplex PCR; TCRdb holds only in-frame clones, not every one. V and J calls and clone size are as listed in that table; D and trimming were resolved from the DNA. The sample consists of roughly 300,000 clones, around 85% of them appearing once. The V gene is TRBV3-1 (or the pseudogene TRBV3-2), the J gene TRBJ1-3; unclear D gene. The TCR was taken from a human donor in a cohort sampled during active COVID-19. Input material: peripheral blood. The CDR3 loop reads CASSPRSGRDGNTIYF. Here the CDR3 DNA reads TGTGCCAGCAGCCCCCGCAGTGGTCGGGATGGAAACACCATATATTTT.